These 5 T cell receptor beta chains came from one sample sequenced in a study of OX40 agonist ivuxolimab in advanced cancers. The method was the immunoSEQ multiplex PCR assay. The source is immuneACCESS, and TCRdb retained only in-frame sequences with V and J called. Part of the clones is not carried over; for the studies checked, unresolved V genes explain less than half of this, and the remainder is unexplained. The sample table contains around 36,000 clones; only one count was recorded for over 80% of them. Of the sample, about a quarter is held by the ten largest clones. The input for sequencing was CD4+ or CD8+ T cells sorted from blood, taken in a trial of the OX40 agonist ivuxolimab. All receptors come from an adult with an advanced solid tumor such as melanoma, head and neck, liver or kidney cancer.

This chain links TRBV10-2 with TRBJ1-5; D not certain. V shed 6 bases and J shed 1 base, with 4 bases lying between them. CDR1 WSHSY and CDR2 SAAADI come from the germline V gene. CDR3 length equals 12 residues. The DNA of the CDR3 is TGCGCCAGCAGAGAGAGCAATCAGCCCCAGCATTTT. Translating gives CASRESNQPQHF.

In its sample, this clone ranks as medium-sized. V gene TRBV11-2 combines with J gene TRBJ2-3; D not resolved. CDR1 SGHAT and CDR2 FQNNGV come from the germline V gene. There are 14 residues in the CDR3. V was trimmed by 3 bases and J by 0 bases, leaving 7 bases between them. CDR3 sequence: CASSFTESTDTQYF. The DNA of the CDR3 is TGTGCCAGCAGCTTCACAGAGAGCACAGATACGCAGTATTTT.

The gene calls are TRBV4-1 and TRBJ1-2; D is possibly TRBD1 (6 bases). Germline V gives CDR1 MGHRA, CDR2 YSYEKL. The CDR3 runs 13 residues. Trimming left V 4 bases short and J 5 bases short, with 11 bases between. The DNA for the CDR3 is TGCGCCAGCAGCCCCGGACAGTCATATGGCTACACCTTC. Encoded protein: CASSPGQSYGYTF.

The chain links TRBV27 to TRBJ2-7; 9 nucleotides line up with TRBD2. V was pared by 8 bases and J by 3 bases, with 5 bases of the junction left unmatched. CDR3 length: 13 residues. Germline CDR1 MNHEY, CDR2 SMNVEV (reference sequence). The CDR3 loop reads CASQGLASYEQYF. For the CDR3, the DNA is TGTGCCAGCCAGGGACTAGCAAGCTACGAGCAGTACTTC.

With regard to this clone: Other DNA sequences in the sample encode the same CDR3. This chain links TRBV7-9 with TRBJ2-7; D not certain. The CDR3 covers 13 residues. Looked up from germline, CDR1 is SEHNR and CDR2 is FQNEAQ (reference sequence). The V gene lost 1 base and the J gene lost 4 bases, with 8 bases spanning the gap. The CDR3 protein is CASSLGTGYEQYF. The CDR3 region has the DNA TGTGCCAGCAGCTTAGGAACCGGGTACGAGCAGTACTTC. Based on the CDR3 plus reference TRBV7-9 and TRBJ2-7, the full variable domain is DTGVSQNPRHKITKRGQNVTFRCDPISEHNRLYWYRQTLGQGPEFLTYFQNEAQLEKSRLLSDRFSAERPKGSFSTLEIQRTEQGDSAMYLCASSLGTGYEQYFGPGTRLTVT.